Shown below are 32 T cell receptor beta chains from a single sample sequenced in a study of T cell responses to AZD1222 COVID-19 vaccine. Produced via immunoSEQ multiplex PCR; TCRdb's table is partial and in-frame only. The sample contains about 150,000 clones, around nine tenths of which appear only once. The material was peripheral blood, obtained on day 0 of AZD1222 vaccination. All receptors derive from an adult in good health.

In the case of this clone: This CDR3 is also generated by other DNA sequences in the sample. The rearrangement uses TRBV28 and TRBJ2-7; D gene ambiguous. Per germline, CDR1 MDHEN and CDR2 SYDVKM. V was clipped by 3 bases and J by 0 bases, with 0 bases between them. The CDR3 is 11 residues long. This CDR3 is CASSFSYEQYF. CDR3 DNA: TGTGCCAGCAGTTTCTCCTACGAGCAGTACTTC.

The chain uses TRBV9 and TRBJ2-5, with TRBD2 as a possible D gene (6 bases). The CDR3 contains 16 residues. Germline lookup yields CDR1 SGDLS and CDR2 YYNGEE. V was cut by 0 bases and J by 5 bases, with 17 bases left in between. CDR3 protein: CASSVGVSGEQETQYF. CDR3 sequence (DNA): TGTGCCAGCAGCGTAGGGGTTAGCGGCGAGCAGGAGACCCAGTACTTC.

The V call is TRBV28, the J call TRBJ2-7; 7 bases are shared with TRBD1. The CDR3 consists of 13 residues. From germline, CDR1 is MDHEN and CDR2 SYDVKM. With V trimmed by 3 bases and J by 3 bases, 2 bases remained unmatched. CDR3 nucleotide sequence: TGTGCCAGCAGTTTTGACAGGGTCTACGAGCAGTACTTC. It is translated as CASSFDRVYEQYF.

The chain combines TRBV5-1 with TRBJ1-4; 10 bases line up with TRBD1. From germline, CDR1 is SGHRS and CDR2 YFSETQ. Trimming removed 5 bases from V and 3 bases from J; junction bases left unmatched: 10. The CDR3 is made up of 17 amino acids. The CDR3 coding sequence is TGCGCCAGCAGATTCGGACAGGGGGGTGGCTCTAATGAAAAACTGTTTTTT. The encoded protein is CASRFGQGGGSNEKLFF.

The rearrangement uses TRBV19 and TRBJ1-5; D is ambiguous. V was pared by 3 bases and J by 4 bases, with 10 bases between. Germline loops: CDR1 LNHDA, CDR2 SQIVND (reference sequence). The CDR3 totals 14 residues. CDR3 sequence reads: CASSILSPNQPQHF. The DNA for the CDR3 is TGTGCCAGTAGTATTTTAAGCCCGAATCAGCCCCAGCATTTT.

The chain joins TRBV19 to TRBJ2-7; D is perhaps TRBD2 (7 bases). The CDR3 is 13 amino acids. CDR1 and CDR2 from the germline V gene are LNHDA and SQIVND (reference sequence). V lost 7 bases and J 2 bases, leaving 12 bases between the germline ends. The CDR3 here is CASTGEGTYEQYF. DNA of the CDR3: TGTGCCAGTACAGGGGAGGGGACCTACGAGCAGTACTTC.

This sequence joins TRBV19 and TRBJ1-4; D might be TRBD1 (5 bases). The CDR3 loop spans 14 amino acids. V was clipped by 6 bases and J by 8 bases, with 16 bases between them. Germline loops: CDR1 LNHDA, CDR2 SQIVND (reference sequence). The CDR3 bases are TGTGCCAGTAGCCCACCAGGGATACGGGAAAAACTGTTTTTT. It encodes CASSPPGIREKLFF.

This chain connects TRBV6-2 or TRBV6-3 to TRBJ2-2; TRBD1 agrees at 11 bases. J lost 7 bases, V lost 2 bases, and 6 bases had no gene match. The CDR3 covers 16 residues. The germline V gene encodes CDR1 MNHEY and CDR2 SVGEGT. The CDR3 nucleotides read TGTGCCAGCAGTTACGGACAGGGGGCGCAGCACGGGGAGCTGTTTTTT. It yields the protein CASSYGQGAQHGELFF.

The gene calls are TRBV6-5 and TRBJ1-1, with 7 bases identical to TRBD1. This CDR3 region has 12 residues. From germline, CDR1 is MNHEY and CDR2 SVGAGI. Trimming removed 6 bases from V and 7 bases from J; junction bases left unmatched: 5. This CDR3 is CASSRTGVEAFF. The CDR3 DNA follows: TGTGCCAGCAGCCGAACAGGGGTTGAAGCTTTCTTT.

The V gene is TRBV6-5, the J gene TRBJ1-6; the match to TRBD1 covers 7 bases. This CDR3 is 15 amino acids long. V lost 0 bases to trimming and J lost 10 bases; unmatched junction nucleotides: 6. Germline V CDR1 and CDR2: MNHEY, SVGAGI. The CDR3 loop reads CASSYSTRGYSPLHF. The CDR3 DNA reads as TGTGCCAGCAGTTACTCGACCAGGGGGTACTCACCCCTCCACTTT.

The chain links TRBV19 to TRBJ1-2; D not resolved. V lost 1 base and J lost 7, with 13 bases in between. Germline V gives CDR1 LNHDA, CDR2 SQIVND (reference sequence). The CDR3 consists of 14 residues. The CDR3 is CASSIAPGGLGYTF. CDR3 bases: TGTGCCAGTAGTATAGCCCCGGGTGGTCTTGGCTACACCTTC.

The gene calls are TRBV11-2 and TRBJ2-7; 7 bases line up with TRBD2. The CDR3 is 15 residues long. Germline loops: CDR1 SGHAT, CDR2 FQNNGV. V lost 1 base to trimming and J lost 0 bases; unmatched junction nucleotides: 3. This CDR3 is CASSLGEGTSYEQYF. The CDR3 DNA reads TGTGCCAGCAGCTTAGGGGAGGGGACCTCCTACGAGCAGTACTTC.

In DNA form, the CDR3 reads TGTGCCAGTAGTTCCCAACCGACAGGGGTACCCTATGGCTACACCTTC. Amino acids: CASSSQPTGVPYGYTF. The chain links TRBV19 to TRBJ1-2; 8 positions match TRBD1. Unmatched junction bases numbered 12, after V lost 5 bases and J lost 4 bases. CDR3 length: 16 residues. The V gene's germline CDR1 is LNHDA and CDR2 SQIVND (reference sequence).

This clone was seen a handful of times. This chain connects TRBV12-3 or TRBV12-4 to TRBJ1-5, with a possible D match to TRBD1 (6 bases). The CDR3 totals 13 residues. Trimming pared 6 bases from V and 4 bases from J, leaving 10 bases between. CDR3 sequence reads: CASSGQINQPQHF. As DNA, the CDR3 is TGTGCCAGCAGCGGACAGATTAATCAGCCCCAGCATTTT.

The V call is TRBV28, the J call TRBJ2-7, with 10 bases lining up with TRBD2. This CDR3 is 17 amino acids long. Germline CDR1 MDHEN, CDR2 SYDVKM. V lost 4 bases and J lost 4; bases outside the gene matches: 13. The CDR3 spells CASSSPRELAGVYEQYF. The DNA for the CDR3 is TGTGCCAGCAGTTCCCCCCGGGAGCTAGCGGGAGTGTACGAGCAGTACTTC.

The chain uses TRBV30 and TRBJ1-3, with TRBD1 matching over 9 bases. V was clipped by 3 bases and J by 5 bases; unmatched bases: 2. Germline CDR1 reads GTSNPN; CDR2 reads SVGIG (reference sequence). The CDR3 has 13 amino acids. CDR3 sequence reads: CAWRGTGRNTIYF. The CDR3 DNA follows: TGTGCCTGGAGAGGGACAGGGCGAAACACCATATATTTT.

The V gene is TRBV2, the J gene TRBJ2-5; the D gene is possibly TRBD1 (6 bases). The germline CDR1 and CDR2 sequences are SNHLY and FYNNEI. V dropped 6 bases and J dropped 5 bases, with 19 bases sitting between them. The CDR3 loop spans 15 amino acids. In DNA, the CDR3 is TGTGCCAGCAGGGCCCTCCAGGGGCGCGGGGAGACCCAGTACTTC. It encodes CASRALQGRGETQYF.

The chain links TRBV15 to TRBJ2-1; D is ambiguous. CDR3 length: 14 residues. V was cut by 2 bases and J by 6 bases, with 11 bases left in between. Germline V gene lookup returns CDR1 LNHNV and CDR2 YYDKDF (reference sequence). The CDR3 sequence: CATSRPLKGNEQFF. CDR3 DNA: TGTGCCACCAGCAGACCCCTTAAGGGCAATGAGCAGTTCTTC.

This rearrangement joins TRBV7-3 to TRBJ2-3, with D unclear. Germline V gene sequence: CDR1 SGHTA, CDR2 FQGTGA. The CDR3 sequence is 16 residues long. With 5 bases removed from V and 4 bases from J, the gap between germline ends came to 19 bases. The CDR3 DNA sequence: TGTGCCAGCAGCCCTGGTTGGGAAGGAAGCGCAGATACGCAGTATTTT. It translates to CASSPGWEGSADTQYF.

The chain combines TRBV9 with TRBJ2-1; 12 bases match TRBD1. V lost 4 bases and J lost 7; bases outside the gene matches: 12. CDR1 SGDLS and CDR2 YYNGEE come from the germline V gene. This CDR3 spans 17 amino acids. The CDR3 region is CASSLRPGQGAGNEQFF. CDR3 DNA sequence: TGTGCCAGCAGCCTTCGCCCGGGACAGGGGGCTGGGAATGAGCAGTTCTTC.

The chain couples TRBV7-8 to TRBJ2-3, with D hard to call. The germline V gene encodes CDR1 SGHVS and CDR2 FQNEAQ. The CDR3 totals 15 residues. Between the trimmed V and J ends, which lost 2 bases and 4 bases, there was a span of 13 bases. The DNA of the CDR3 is TGTGCCAGCAGCTTATTAGGTTTTAGGGCAGATACGCAGTATTTT. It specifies CASSLLGFRADTQYF.

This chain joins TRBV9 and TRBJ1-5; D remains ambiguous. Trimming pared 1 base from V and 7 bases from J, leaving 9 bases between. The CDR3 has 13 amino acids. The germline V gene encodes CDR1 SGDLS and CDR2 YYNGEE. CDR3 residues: CASSVSDSQPQHF. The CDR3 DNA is TGTGCCAGCAGCGTAAGTGATAGCCAGCCCCAGCATTTT.

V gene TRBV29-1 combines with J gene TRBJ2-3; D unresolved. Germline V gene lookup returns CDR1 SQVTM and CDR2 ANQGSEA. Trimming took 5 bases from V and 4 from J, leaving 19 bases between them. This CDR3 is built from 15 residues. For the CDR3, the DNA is TGCAGCGTTCGATCCGGGCAAGATTCCGCAGATACGCAGTATTTT. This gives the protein CSVRSGQDSADTQYF.

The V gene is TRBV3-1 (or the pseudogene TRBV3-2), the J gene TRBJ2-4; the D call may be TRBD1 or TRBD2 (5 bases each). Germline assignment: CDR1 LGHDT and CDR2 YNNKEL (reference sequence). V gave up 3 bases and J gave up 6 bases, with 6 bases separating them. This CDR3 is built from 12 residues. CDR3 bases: TGTGCCAGCAGCCAGGGACGAAACATTCAGTACTTC. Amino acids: CASSQGRNIQYF.

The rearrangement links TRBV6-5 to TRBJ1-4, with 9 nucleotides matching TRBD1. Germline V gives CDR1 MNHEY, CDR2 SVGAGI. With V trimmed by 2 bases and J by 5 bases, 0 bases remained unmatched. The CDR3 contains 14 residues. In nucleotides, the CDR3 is TGTGCCAGCAGTTACGGACAGGGGAATGAAAAACTGTTTTTT. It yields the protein CASSYGQGNEKLFF.

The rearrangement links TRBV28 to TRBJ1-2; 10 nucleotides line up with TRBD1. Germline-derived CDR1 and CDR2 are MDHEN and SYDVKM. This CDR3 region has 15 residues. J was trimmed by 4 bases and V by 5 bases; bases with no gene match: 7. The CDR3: CASSPGTGALYGYTF. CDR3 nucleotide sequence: TGTGCCAGCAGTCCCGGGACAGGGGCCCTCTATGGCTACACCTTC.

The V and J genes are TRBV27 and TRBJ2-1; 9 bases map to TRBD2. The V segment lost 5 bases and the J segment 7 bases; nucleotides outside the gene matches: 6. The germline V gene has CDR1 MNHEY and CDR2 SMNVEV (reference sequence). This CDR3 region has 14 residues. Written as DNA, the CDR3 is TGTGCCAGCAGTCCGCGCGGGAGGGGGAATGAGCAGTTCTTC. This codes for CASSPRGRGNEQFF.

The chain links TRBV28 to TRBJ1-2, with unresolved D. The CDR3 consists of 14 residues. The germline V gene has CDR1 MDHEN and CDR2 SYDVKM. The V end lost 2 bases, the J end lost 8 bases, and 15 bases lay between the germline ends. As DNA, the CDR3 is TGTGCCAGCAGTTTAGCCCAACCATTCGGGGGCTACACCTTC. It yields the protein CASSLAQPFGGYTF.

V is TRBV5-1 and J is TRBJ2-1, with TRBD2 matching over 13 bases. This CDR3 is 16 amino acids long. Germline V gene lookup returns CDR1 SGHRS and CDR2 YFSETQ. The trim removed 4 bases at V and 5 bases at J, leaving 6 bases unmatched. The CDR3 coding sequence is TGCGCCAGCAGCGCCCCGACTAGCGGGGGGAACAATGAGCAGTTCTTC. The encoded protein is CASSAPTSGGNNEQFF.

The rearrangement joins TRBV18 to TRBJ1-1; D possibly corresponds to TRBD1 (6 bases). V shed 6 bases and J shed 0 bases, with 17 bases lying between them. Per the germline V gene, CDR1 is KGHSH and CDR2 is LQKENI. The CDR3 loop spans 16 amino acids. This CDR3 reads CASSPTSGQMNTEAFF. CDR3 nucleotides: TGTGCCAGCTCCCCCACCTCGGGACAAATGAACACTGAAGCTTTCTTT. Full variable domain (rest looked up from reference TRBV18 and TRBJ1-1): NAGVMQNPRHLVRRRGQEARLRCSPMKGHSHVYWYRQLPEEGLKFMVYLQKENIIDESGMPKERFSAEFPKEGPSILRIQQVVRGDSAAYFCASSPTSGQMNTEAFFGQGTRLTVV.

The CDR3 DNA follows: TGTGCCAGCAGATTGGGACAGGGGACCTACAATGAGCAGTTCTTC. Its translation: CASRLGQGTYNEQFF. V is TRBV7-8 and J is TRBJ2-1; 10 nucleotides match TRBD1. The CDR3 length is 15 residues. Germline V gene lookup returns CDR1 SGHVS and CDR2 FQNEAQ. V shed 6 bases, J shed 2 bases, and the junction held 4 bases outside the gene matches.

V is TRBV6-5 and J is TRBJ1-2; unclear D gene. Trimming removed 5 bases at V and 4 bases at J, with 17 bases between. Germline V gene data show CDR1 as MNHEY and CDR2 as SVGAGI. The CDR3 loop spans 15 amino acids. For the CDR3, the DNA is TGTGCCAGCAGTATCCTCGGGGAGGCTGCCTATGGCTACACCTTC. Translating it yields CASSILGEAAYGYTF.